This entry lists 9 T cell receptor beta chains sequenced from one sample in a study of neurological immune-mediated disorders. In TCRdb, the 5' RACE reads were re-called with MiXCR into one record per CDR3 protein. The sample consists of 50,000 or so distinct CDR3 sequences, 3% to 4% of them appearing once. The sequenced material came from PBMCs. The receptor source for this set is a man aged 35 to 55 with multiple sclerosis.

This clonotype was detected many times. V usage is TRBV5-1 and J usage is TRBJ2-5; unclear D gene. The CDR3 extends over 12 amino acids. CDR1 and CDR2 from the germline V gene are SGHRS and YFSETQ. Trimming cost V 0 bases and J 1 base, with 1 base left between them. This CDR3 reads CASSLAQETQYF. The CDR3 region has the DNA TGCGCCAGCAGCTTGGCCCAAGAGACCCAGTACTTC.

This clonotype came up many times. The chain recombines TRBV2 with TRBJ2-4; maybe TRBD1 (6 bases). This CDR3 has 18 amino acids. Germline loops: CDR1 SNHLY, CDR2 FYNNEI. The V gene lost 2 bases and the J gene lost 0 bases, with 17 bases spanning the gap. The CDR3 reads CASSELRGQGLAKNIQYF. CDR3 in DNA: TGTGCCAGCAGTGAACTACGGGGCCAGGGGCTAGCCAAAAACATTCAGTACTTC.

This clonotype was found many times. CDR3 DNA: TGCGCCAGCAGCGTACCGGGACAGGGCTACGAGCAGTACTTC. Protein sequence: CASSVPGQGYEQYF. The chain has TRBV5-1 and TRBJ2-7; 9 nucleotides align to TRBD1. Germline V gene lookup returns CDR1 SGHRS and CDR2 YFSETQ. This CDR3 is built from 14 residues. Unmatched junction bases numbered 5, after V lost 4 bases and J lost 3 bases.

In this sample, this clonotype turned up many times. The gene calls are TRBV20-1 and TRBJ1-5, with 8 positions matching TRBD1. This CDR3 contains 16 residues. Germline-derived CDR1 and CDR2 are DFQATT and SNEGSKA (reference sequence). With V trimmed by 5 bases and J by 3 bases, 12 bases remained unmatched. The CDR3 spells CSAGPGTGGHNQPQHF. The CDR3, as DNA: TGCAGTGCTGGGCCCGGGACAGGCGGACACAATCAGCCCCAGCATTTT.

V usage is TRBV15 and J usage is TRBJ2-6, with 8 bases aligning to TRBD1. The germline V gene encodes CDR1 LNHNV and CDR2 YYDKDF (reference sequence). The CDR3 consists of 16 residues. V gave up 2 bases and J gave up 2 bases; unmatched junction bases: 2. In DNA, the CDR3 is TGTGCCACCAGCAGACCGGGACAGGCTGGGGCCAACGTCCTGACTTTC. Translated: CATSRPGQAGANVLTF.

This clonotype was detected ten times or more. In nucleotides, the CDR3 is TGTGCCAGCAGTGGGTCAGGGGGCACGGAGACCCAGTACTTC. This gives the protein CASSGSGGTETQYF. The chain employs TRBV9 and TRBJ2-5; 8 bases line up with TRBD1. J lost 5 bases, V lost 5 bases, and 8 bases had no gene match. Germline V CDR1 and CDR2: SGDLS, YYNGEE. CDR3 size: 14 residues.

This clonotype was found many times. The chain couples TRBV5-5 to TRBJ1-5; 9 positions agree with TRBD1. Germline values: CDR1 SGHKS, CDR2 YYEKEE (reference sequence). This CDR3 has 17 residues. The junction had 13 bases not matched to a gene; V was cut back by 4 bases and J by 5 bases. In DNA, the CDR3 is TGTGCCAGCAGCCTCTCTTGGGGACAGGGACAGGATCAGCCCCAGCATTTT. Its translation: CASSLSWGQGQDQPQHF.

This chain links TRBV4-1 with TRBJ2-3; unclear D gene. The V gene lost 6 bases and the J gene lost 6 bases, with 7 bases spanning the gap. The CDR3 loop spans 11 amino acids. Germline lookup yields CDR1 MGHRA and CDR2 YSYEKL. The CDR3 sequence: CASRMGDTQYF. CDR3 sequence (DNA): TGCGCCAGCAGAATGGGGGATACGCAGTATTTT.

This clonotype has at least ten counts. This chain joins TRBV5-1 and TRBJ2-5; 8 positions agree with TRBD1. Germline V gene sequence: CDR1 SGHRS, CDR2 YFSETQ. V dropped 2 bases and J dropped 4; count of bases not matched to a gene: 4. This CDR3 has 14 residues. CDR3 DNA sequence: TGCGCCAGCAGCTTCTACGGACAGGGAGAGACCCAGTACTTC. It yields the protein CASSFYGQGETQYF.